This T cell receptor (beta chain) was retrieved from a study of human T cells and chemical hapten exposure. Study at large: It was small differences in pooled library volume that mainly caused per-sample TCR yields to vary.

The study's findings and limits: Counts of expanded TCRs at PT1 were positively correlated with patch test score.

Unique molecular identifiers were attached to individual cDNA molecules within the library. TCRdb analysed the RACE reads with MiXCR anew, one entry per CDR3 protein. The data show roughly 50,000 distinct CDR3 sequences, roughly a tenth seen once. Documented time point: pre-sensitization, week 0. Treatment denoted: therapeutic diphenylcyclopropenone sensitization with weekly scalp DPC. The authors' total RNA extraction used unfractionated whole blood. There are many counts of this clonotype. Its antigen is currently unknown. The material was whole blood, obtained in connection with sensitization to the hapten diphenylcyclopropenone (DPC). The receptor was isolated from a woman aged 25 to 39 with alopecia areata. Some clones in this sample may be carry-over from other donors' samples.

In DNA, the CDR3 is TGTGCCAGCAGCTTGACAGGGAACGAGCAGTACTTC. It codes for CASSLTGNEQYF. The chain carries TRBV7-9 and TRBJ2-7, with 7 bases that match TRBD1. The CDR3 runs 12 residues. Looked up from germline, CDR1 is SEHNR and CDR2 is FQNEAQ (reference sequence). The junction had 1 base not matched to a gene; V was cut back by 3 bases and J by 5 bases.